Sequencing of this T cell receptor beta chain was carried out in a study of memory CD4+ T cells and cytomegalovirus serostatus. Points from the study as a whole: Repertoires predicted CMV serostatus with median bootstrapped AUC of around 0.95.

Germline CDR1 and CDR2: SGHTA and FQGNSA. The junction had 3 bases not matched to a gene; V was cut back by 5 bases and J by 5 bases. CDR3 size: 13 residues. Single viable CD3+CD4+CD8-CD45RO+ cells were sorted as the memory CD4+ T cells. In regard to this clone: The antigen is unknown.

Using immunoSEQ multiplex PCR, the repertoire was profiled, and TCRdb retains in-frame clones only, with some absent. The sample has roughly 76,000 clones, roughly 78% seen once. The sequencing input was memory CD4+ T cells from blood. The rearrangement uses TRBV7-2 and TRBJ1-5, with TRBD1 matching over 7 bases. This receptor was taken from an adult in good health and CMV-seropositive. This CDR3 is CASSPTGDQPQHF. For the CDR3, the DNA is TGTGCCAGCAGCCCTACAGGGGATCAGCCCCAGCATTTT.